A single TCR beta chain is shown here with its context. The entry originates in a study of PD-1 blockade in classical Hodgkin lymphoma. The method was immunoSEQ multiplex PCR; TCRdb's version includes in-frame clones alone and lacks a portion of them. The sample lists about 30,000 clones, 88% occurring once. Time point given: newly diagnosed, previously untreated cHL patient sample. Magnetic negative selection purified CD4+ T cells from thawed PBMCs. CDR1 is MNHEY, CDR2 SMNVEV, per germline (reference sequence). This CDR3 region has 11 residues. V was trimmed by 8 bases and J by 7 bases, leaving 6 bases between them.

Sequencing input: CD4+ T cells from blood. V and J are TRBV27 and TRBJ1-6; D is undetermined. This receptor was taken from a human donor with classical Hodgkin lymphoma. The CDR3 loop is CASGGNSPLHF. CDR3 in DNA: TGTGCCAGCGGAGGAAATTCACCCCTCCACTTT.